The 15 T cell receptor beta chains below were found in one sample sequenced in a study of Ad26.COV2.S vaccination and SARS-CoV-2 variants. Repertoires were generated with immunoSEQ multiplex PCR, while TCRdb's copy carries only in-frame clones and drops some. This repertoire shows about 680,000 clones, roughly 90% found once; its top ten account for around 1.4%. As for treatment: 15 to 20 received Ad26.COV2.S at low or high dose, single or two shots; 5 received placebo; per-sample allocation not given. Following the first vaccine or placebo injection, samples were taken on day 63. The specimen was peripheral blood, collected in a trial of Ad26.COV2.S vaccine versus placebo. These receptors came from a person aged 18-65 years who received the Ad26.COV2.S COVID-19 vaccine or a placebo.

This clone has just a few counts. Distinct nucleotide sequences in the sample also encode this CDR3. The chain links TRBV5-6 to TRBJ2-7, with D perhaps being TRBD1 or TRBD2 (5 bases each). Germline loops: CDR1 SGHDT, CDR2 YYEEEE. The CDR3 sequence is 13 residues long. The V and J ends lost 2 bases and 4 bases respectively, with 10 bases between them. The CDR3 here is CASSLVGVYEQYF. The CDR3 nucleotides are TGTGCCAGCAGCTTAGTGGGGGTTTACGAGCAGTACTTC.

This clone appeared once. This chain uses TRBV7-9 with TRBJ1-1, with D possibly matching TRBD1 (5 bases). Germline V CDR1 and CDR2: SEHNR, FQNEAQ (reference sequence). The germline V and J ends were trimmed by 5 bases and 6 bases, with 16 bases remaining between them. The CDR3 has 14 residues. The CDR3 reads CASSPGMNTPEAFF. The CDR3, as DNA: TGTGCCAGCAGCCCAGGGATGAATACCCCTGAAGCTTTCTTT.

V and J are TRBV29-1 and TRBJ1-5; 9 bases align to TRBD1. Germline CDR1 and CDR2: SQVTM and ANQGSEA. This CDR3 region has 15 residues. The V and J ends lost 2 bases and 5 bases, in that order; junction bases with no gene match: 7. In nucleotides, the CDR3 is TGCAGCGTTGAACTGACAGGGGGGGAAGATCAGCCCCAGCATTTT. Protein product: CSVELTGGEDQPQHF.

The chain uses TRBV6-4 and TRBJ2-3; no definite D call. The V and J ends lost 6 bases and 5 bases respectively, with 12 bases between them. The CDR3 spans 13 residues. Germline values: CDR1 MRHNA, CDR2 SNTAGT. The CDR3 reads CASSHDPRDTQYF. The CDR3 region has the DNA TGTGCCAGCAGCCATGACCCCCGAGATACGCAGTATTTT.

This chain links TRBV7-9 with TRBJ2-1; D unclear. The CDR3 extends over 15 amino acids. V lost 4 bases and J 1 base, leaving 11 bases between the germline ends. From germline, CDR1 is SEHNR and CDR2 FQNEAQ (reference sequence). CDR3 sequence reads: CASSSTGSSYNEQFF. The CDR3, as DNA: TGTGCCAGCAGCTCCACCGGGTCGTCCTACAATGAGCAGTTCTTC.

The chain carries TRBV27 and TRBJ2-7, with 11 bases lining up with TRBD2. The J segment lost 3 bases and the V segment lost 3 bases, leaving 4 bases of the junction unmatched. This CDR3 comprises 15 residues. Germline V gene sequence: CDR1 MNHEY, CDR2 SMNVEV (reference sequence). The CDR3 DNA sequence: TGTGCCAGCAGTTTTAGCGGGAGGGCAGACTACGAGCAGTACTTC. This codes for CASSFSGRADYEQYF.

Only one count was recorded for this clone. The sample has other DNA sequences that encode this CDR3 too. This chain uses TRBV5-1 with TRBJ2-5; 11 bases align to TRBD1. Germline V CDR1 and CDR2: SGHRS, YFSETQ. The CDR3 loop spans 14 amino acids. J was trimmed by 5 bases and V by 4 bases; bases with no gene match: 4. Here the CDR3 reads CASSPGQGAETQYF. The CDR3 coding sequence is TGCGCCAGCAGCCCAGGACAGGGGGCCGAGACCCAGTACTTC. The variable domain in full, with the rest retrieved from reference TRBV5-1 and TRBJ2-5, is KAGVTQTPRYLIKTRGQQVTLSCSPISGHRSVSWYQQTPGQGLQFLFEYFSETQRNKGNFPGRFSGRQFSNSRSEMNVSTLELGDSALYLCASSPGQGAETQYFGPGTRLLVL.

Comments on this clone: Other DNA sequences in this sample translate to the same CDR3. The DNA for the CDR3 is TGTGCCAGCAGCTTAGTTTCGTACAATGAGCAGTTCTTC. This gives the protein CASSLVSYNEQFF. This chain connects TRBV11-2 to TRBJ2-1; D remains unclear. In germline, CDR1 is SGHAT, CDR2 FQNNGV. Between the trimmed V and J ends, which lost 1 base and 4 bases, there was a span of 5 bases. The CDR3 is 13 residues long.

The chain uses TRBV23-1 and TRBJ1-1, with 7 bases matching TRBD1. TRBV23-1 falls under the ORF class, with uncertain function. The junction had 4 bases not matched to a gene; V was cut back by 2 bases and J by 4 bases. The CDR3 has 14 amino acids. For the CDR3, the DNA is TGCGCCAGCAGTCAAGGAGGGGGCGGCACTGAAGCTTTCTTT. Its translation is CASSQGGGGTEAFF.

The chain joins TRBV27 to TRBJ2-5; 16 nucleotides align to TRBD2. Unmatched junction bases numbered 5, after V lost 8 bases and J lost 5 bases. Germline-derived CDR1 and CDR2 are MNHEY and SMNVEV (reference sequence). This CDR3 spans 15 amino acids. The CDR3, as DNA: TGTGCCAGCGGGACTAGCGGGGGGGCCTACGAGACCCAGTACTTC. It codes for CASGTSGGAYETQYF.

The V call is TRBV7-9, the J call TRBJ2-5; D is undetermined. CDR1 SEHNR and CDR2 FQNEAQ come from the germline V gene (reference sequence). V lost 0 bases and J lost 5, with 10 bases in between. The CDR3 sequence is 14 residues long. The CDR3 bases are TGTGCCAGCAGCTTAGCTCTGCGGCGTGAGACCCAGTACTTC. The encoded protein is CASSLALRRETQYF.

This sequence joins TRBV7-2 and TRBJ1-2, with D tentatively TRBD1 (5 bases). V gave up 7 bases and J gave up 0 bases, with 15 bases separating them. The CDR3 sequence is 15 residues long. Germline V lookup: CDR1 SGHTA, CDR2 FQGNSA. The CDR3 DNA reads TGTGCCAGCACCTACGCCCAGGGCACTAACTATGGCTACACCTTC. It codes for CASTYAQGTNYGYTF.

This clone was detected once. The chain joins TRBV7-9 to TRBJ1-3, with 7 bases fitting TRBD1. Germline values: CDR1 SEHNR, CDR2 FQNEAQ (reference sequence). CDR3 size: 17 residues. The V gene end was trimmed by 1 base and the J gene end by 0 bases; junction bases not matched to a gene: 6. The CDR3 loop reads CASSLEDRSFSGNTIYF. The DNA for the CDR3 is TGTGCCAGCAGCTTAGAGGACAGGTCCTTCTCTGGAAACACCATATATTTT.

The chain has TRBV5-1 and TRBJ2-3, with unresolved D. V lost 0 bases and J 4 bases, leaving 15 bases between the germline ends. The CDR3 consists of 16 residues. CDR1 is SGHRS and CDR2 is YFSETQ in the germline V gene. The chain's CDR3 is CASSLVDRPSADTQYF. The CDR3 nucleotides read TGCGCCAGCAGCTTGGTGGACCGCCCCTCTGCAGATACGCAGTATTTT.

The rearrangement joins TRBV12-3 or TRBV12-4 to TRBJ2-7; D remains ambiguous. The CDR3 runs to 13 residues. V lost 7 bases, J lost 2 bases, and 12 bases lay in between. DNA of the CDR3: TGTGCCAGCACCCCCGAGATTGCCTACGAGCAGTACTTC. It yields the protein CASTPEIAYEQYF.